This T cell receptor beta chain comes out of a study of Ad26.COV2.S vaccination and SARS-CoV-2 variants. V trimming: 2 bases; J trimming: 4 bases; junction bases outside the gene matches: 10. The CDR3 consists of 16 residues. The germline V gene has CDR1 SGHKS and CDR2 YYEKEE (reference sequence). This table comes from immunoSEQ multiplex PCR, and its TCRdb copy is limited to in-frame clones, with some not included. Among around 94,000 clones, around 82% were seen once, and the ten largest hold roughly 17%. The sample in question was peripheral blood, obtained after recovery from COVID-19. The clonotype originates from a human donor who had recovered from COVID-19. The genes are TRBV5-5 and TRBJ2-7; 9 bases agree with TRBD1. The CDR3 DNA reads TGTGCCAGCAGCTTATTGTCGGGACAGGGCTTGTACGAGCAGTACTTC. Translation gives CASSLLSGQGLYEQYF.